This T cell receptor (beta chain) was recorded in a study of OX40 agonist ivuxolimab in advanced cancers. Trimming at V came to 8 bases and at J to 6 bases, leaving 4 bases not matched to a gene. The CDR3 spans 13 residues. The germline CDR1 and CDR2 sequences are SGHAT and FQNNGV. Sequencing used immunoSEQ multiplex PCR; TCRdb keeps in-frame clones, though not all of them. Here the sample spans around 110,000 clones, 93% being singletons. People who had autoimmune disease history or systemic immunosuppression were excluded. V gene TRBV11-2 combines with J gene TRBJ2-7, with 13 bases matching TRBD2. The TCR originated in an adult with an advanced solid tumor such as melanoma, head and neck, liver or kidney cancer. The sequencing used CD4+ or CD8+ T cells sorted from blood, collected in a trial of the OX40 agonist ivuxolimab. CDR3 nucleotides: TGTGCCAGCGGACTAGCGGGAGTTGGCGAGCAGTACTTC. Amino acid sequence: CASGLAGVGEQYF.